A selection of T cell receptor beta chains follows, all from one sample in a study of blood T cell repertoires in COVID-19. Method: immunoSEQ multiplex PCR; TCRdb's copy keeps in-frame clones and lacks some. The data hold 150,000 to 200,000 clones, with under 85% observed a single time. The specimen was peripheral blood. Every receptor here comes from a man in his 70s who had recovered from COVID-19. CDR3s include the opening cysteine and the closing phenylalanine or tryptophan. Each record gives: J gene, V gene, D gene, clone size, CDR3 DNA, CDR3 protein. D genes are given only for firm matches. The size entry is marked missing in some rows and otherwise reads once, few, many or a size class.

>TRBJ1-1|TRBV3-1/TRBV3-2|NA|NA
TGTGCCAGCAGCCAACGTCTAGGCACTGAAGCTTTCTTT
CASSQRLGTEAFF
>TRBJ2-7|TRBV6-6|TRBD2|NA
TGTGCCAGCAGTCATACTAGCGGGAGGGCCGATTACGAGCAGTACTTC
CASSHTSGRADYEQYF
>TRBJ2-3|TRBV18|NA|once
TGTGCCAGCTCACGGAGCCCCGGGTATAGCACAGATACGCAGTATTTT
CASSRSPGYSTDTQYF
>TRBJ1-1|TRBV7-2|TRBD1|NA
TGTGCCAGCAGCACTGAAACCCGGGACAGGGGCACTGAAGCTTTCTTT
CASSTETRDRGTEAFF
>TRBJ2-1|TRBV28|TRBD2|NA
TGTGCCACTCGACTAGCGGCCCACTTTCATGAGCAGTTCTTC
CATRLAAHFHEQFF
>TRBJ2-1|TRBV7-8|NA|NA
TGTGCCAGCAGCTCGGGAACAGGGACCTACAATGAGCAGTTCTTC
CASSSGTGTYNEQFF
>TRBJ2-3|TRBV20-1|NA|NA
TGCAGTGCTAGTAGGAGCGGTACAGATACGCAGTATTTT
CSASRSGTDTQYF
>TRBJ2-1|TRBV5-6|NA|NA
TGTGCCAGCAGCCTGGCCGGACAGACTTACAATGAGCAGTTCTTC
CASSLAGQTYNEQFF
>TRBJ2-7|TRBV7-6|NA|NA
TGTGCCAGCTCGGGGGGCGGGACCTACGAGCAGTACTTC
CASSGGGTYEQYF
>TRBJ2-1|TRBV19|NA|NA
TGTGCCAGTAAATTACTAGTGAATAGTGATGAGCAGTTCTTC
CASKLLVNSDEQFF
>TRBJ2-7|TRBV7-8|TRBD1|once
TGTGCCAGCAGCTTAGAGGGCAGGGGGCTTCACGAGCAGTACTTC
CASSLEGRGLHEQYF
>TRBJ1-2|TRBV7-2|TRBD1|NA
TGTGCCAGCAGCCCCCGGACAGGCCAGGGCTACACCTTC
CASSPRTGQGYTF
>TRBJ1-6|TRBV5-6|TRBD1|many
TGTGCCAGCAGCTGGGGGACAGGGCGCCTGTCACCCCTCCACTTT
CASSWGTGRLSPLHF
>TRBJ2-5|TRBV9|TRBD2|NA
TGTGCCAGCAGCGTAGGTAATAGCGGGAGATTTGAGACCCAGTACTTC
CASSVGNSGRFETQYF
>TRBJ1-2|TRBV7-2|NA|few
TGTGCCAGCAGCTTAGCAGGGGGCTATGGCTACACCTTC
CASSLAGGYGYTF
>TRBJ1-5|TRBV6-5|NA|NA
TGTGCGTCAAGGGATCGGGGTCAGCCCCAGCATTTT
CASRDRGQPQHF
>TRBJ2-7|TRBV5-8|TRBD1|NA
TGTGCTTCCCACTTAGGGGGCGCGGGTGGGTACGAGCAGTACTTC
CASHLGGAGGYEQYF
>TRBJ2-5|TRBV5-1|TRBD2|NA
TGCGCCAGCAGTACTAGCGGGAGGGGGGAAGAGACCCAGTACTTC
CASSTSGRGEETQYF
>TRBJ2-4|TRBV20-1|TRBD2|NA
TGCAGTGCTAGTGGGGGGACTAGCGGGAAGCTAGCCAAAAACATTCAGTACTTC
CSASGGTSGKLAKNIQYF
>TRBJ2-7|TRBV2|NA|NA
TGTGCCAGCAGCACAGGGCCCTACGAGCAGTACTTC
CASSTGPYEQYF
>TRBJ2-1|TRBV20-1|NA|few
TGCAGTGCTAGTTGGCTCTACAATGAGCAGTTCTTC
CSASWLYNEQFF
>TRBJ2-7|TRBV6-5|NA|NA
TGTGCCAGCAGTCACCAGCCTAGCTCCGAGCAGTACTTC
CASSHQPSSEQYF
>TRBJ2-7|TRBV28|NA|NA
TGTGCCAGCAGTCCGACACCCCTCCGGCTCTCCTACGAGCAGTACTTC
CASSPTPLRLSYEQYF
>TRBJ2-5|TRBV11-2|TRBD2|once
TGTGCCAGCAGCTTAGATAGGGCAGCGGGAGGACATGAGACCCAGTACTTC
CASSLDRAAGGHETQYF
>TRBJ1-2|TRBV30|NA|NA
TGTGCCTGGAGTGCGCAGCGGTCTATCACCTTC
CAWSAQRSITF
>TRBJ2-5|TRBV5-4|TRBD1|NA
TGTGCCAGCAGCTGGACCACAGGGGGCAGTGAGACCCAGTACTTC
CASSWTTGGSETQYF
>TRBJ2-7|TRBV6-9|NA|NA
TGTGCCAGCAGTTGGGACTCAGGCTCCTACGAGCAGTACTTC
CASSWDSGSYEQYF
>TRBJ2-1|TRBV30|TRBD2|NA
TGTGCCTGGAGCTTCGGACTAGCGGGGGGCAATGAGCAGTTCTTC
CAWSFGLAGGNEQFF
>TRBJ2-5|TRBV6-5|TRBD2|NA
TGTGCCAGCAGAACCCCGGGGGGAGAGACCCAGTACTTC
CASRTPGGETQYF
>TRBJ2-7|TRBV7-6|TRBD1|NA
TGTGCCAGCAGCTTAGAGCCGGGACAGGGCTACGAGCAGTACTTC
CASSLEPGQGYEQYF
>TRBJ1-3|TRBV28|NA|NA
TGTGCCAGCAGTTTACGGAGCTCTGGAAACACCATATATTTT
CASSLRSSGNTIYF
>TRBJ1-4|TRBV5-5|NA|NA
TGTGCCAGCGCTAGCAGCGGGCAGGGTTGGGAAAAACTGTTTTTT
CASASSGQGWEKLFF
>TRBJ1-5|TRBV2|NA|NA
TGTGCCAGCGACAGCCCCAATCAGCCCCAGCATTTT
CASDSPNQPQHF
>TRBJ2-1|TRBV15|NA|NA
TGTGCCACCAGCAGGGGGGGAGTGGGCAATGAGCAGTTCTTC
CATSRGGVGNEQFF
>TRBJ2-1|TRBV9|TRBD2|NA
TGTGCCAGCAGCGCCCTTAGCGGGAGCTACAATGAGCAGTTCTTC
CASSALSGSYNEQFF
>TRBJ2-4|TRBV5-6|NA|NA
TGTGCCAGCAGCTTTCCGGGACTGGAAAACATTCAGTACTTC
CASSFPGLENIQYF
>TRBJ1-1|TRBV7-6|NA|NA
TGTGCCAGCAGCTTAGTTCAGGGCCAGAACACTGAAGCTTTCTTT
CASSLVQGQNTEAFF
>TRBJ2-1|TRBV18|TRBD1|few
TGTGCCAGCTCTACTGACAGGGGTGACAATGAGCAGTTCTTC
CASSTDRGDNEQFF
>TRBJ2-4|TRBV9|NA|NA
TGTGCCAGCAGCAAAGGGGTGGCCAAAAACATTCAGTACTTC
CASSKGVAKNIQYF
>TRBJ1-5|TRBV19|NA|few
TGTGCCAGTAGTATGAGGGGGAATCAGCCCCAGCATTTT
CASSMRGNQPQHF
>TRBJ2-6|TRBV5-1|NA|NA
TGCGCCAGCAGTTATAGTACGCGGTCCGGGGCCAACGTCCTGACTTTC
CASSYSTRSGANVLTF
>TRBJ2-7|TRBV30|TRBD2|once
TGTGCCTGGAGTGTACGGACCAGCGGGAGGAGCTCCTACGAGCAGTACTTC
CAWSVRTSGRSSYEQYF
>TRBJ2-1|TRBV15|TRBD2|NA
TGTGCCACCAGCAGAGATCGGCTAGCGGGTGGAGACGGTGAGCAGTTCTTC
CATSRDRLAGGDGEQFF
>TRBJ1-6|TRBV11-2|NA|NA
TGTGCCAGCAGCCCCCGAGACACCCGTAATTCACCCCTCCACTTT
CASSPRDTRNSPLHF
>TRBJ2-2|TRBV6-4|TRBD1|few
TGTGCCAGCAGTCCCGGGACAGGGAACACCGGGGAGCTGTTTTTT
CASSPGTGNTGELFF
>TRBJ2-7|TRBV6-1|TRBD1|once
TGTGCCAGCAGTGAGAACAGGGGCAGGGACTACGAGCAGTACTTC
CASSENRGRDYEQYF
>TRBJ2-2|TRBV10-3|NA|NA
TGTGCCATCAGTGACAGGGATTCCGGGGAGCTGTTTTTT
CAISDRDSGELFF
>TRBJ2-5|TRBV6-2/TRBV6-3|TRBD2|NA
TGTGCCAGCAGTTACTCGAAGAGCGGGAGTGAGACCCAGTACTTC
CASSYSKSGSETQYF
>TRBJ2-1|TRBV16|NA|few
TGTGCCAGCAGCCCAAATGGGGAGCTGAGTGAGCAGTTCTTC
CASSPNGELSEQFF
>TRBJ1-4|TRBV7-3|NA|NA
TGTGCCAGCAGTATCGTCGGGGTTCCCCGGGCAACTAATGAAAAACTGTTTTTT
CASSIVGVPRATNEKLFF
>TRBJ2-5|TRBV19|NA|NA
TGTGCCAGTAGTATAGGAGGTAGCCCAGGGGAGACCCAGTACTTC
CASSIGGSPGETQYF
>TRBJ1-5|TRBV7-8|NA|NA
TGTGCCAGCAGCTTAGAGGCCAGGGGTTATAGCAATCAGCCCCAGCATTTT
CASSLEARGYSNQPQHF
>TRBJ2-2|TRBV9|NA|NA
TGTGCCAGCAGCGTCGAAGGACATTTTACCGGGGAGCTGTTTTTT
CASSVEGHFTGELFF
>TRBJ2-3|TRBV30|NA|NA
TGTGCACTACAGGGCTTGGGCACAGATACGCAGTATTTT
CALQGLGTDTQYF